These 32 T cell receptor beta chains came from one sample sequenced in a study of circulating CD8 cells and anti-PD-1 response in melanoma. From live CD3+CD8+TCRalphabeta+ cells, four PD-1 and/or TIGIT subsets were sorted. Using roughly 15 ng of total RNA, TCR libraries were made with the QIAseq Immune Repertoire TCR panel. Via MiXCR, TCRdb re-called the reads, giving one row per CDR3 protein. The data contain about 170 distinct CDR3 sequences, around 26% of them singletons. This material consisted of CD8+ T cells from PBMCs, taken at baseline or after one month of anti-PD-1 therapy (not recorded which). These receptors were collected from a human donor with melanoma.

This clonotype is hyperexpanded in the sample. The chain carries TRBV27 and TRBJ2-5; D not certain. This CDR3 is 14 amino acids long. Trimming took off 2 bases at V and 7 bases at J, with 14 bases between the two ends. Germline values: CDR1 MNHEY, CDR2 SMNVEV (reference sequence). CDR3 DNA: TGTGCCAGCAGTTTAGGATCAGGATTTGCGACCCAGTACTTC. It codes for CASSLGSGFATQYF.

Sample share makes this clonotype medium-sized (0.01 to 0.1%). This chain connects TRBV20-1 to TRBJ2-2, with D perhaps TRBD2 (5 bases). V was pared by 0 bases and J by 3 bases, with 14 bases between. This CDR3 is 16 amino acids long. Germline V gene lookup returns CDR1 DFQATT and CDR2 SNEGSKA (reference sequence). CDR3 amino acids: CSARDLDLADTGELFF. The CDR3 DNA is TGCAGTGCTAGAGATCTGGACCTAGCTGACACCGGGGAGCTGTTTTTT.

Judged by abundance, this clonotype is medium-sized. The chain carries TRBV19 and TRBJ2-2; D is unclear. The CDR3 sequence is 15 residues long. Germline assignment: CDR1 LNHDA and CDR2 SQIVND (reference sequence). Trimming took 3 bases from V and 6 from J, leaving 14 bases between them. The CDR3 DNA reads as TGTGCCAGTAGTATTAATAGGGCTCATGCCGGGGAGCTGTTTTTT. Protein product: CASSINRAHAGELFF. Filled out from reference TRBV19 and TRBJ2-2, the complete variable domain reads DGGITQSPKYLFRKEGQNVTLSCEQNLNHDAMYWYRQDPGQGLRLIYYSQIVNDFQKGDIAEGYSVSREKKESFPLTVTSAQKNPTAFYLCASSINRAHAGELFFGEGSRLTVL.

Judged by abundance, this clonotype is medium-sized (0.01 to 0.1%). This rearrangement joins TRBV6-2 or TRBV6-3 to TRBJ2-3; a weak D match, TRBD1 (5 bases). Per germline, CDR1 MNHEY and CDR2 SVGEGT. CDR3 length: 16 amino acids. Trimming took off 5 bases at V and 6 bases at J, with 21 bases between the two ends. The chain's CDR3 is CASSPTQGWGSDTQYF. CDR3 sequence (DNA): TGTGCCAGCAGTCCAACCCAGGGATGGGGTTCGGATACGCAGTATTTT.

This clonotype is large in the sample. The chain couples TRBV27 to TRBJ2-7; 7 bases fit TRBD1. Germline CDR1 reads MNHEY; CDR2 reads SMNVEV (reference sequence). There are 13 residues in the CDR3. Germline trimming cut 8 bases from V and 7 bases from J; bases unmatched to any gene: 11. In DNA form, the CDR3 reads TGTGCCAGCGGATACACAGGGGCAGGGGAGCAGTACTTC. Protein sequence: CASGYTGAGEQYF.

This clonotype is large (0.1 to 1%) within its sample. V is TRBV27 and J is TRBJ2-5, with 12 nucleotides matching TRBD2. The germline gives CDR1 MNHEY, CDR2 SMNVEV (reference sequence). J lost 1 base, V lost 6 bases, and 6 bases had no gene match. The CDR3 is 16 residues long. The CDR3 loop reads CASSQGLAGLQETQYF. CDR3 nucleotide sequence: TGTGCCAGCAGCCAAGGACTAGCGGGGCTCCAAGAGACCCAGTACTTC.

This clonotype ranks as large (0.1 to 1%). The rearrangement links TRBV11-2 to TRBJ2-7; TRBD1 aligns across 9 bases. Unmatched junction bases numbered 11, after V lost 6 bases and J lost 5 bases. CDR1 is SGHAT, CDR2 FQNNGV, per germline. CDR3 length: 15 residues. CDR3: CASRPIDRGDNEQYF. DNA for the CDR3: TGTGCCAGCAGACCCATAGACAGGGGGGACAACGAGCAGTACTTC.

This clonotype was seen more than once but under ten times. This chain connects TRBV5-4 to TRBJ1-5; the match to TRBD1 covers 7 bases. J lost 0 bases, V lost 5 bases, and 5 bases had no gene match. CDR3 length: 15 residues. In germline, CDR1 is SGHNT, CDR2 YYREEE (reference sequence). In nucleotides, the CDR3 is TGTGCCAGCAGTATACAGGGGTATAGCAATCAGCCCCAGCATTTT. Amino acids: CASSIQGYSNQPQHF.

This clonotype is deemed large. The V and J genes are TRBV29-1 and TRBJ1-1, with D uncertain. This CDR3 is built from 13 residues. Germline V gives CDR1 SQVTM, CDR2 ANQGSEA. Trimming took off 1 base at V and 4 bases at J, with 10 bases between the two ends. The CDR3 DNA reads TGCAGCGTTGAAGGGCAAGGAGGCACTGAAGCTTTCTTT. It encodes CSVEGQGGTEAFF. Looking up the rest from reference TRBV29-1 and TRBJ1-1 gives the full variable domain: SAVISQKPSRDICQRGTSLTIQCQVDSQVTMMFWYRQQPGQSLTLIATANQGSEATYESGFVIDKFPISRPNLTFSTLTVSNMSPEDSSIYLCSVEGQGGTEAFFGQGTRLTVV.

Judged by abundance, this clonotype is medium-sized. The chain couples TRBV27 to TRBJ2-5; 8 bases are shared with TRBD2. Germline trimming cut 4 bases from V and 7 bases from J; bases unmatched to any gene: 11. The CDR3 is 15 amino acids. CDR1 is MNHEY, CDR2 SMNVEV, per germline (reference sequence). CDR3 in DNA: TGTGCCAGCAGTTCGACTCCGGGGGGGTTTGTGACCCAGTACTTC. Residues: CASSSTPGGFVTQYF.

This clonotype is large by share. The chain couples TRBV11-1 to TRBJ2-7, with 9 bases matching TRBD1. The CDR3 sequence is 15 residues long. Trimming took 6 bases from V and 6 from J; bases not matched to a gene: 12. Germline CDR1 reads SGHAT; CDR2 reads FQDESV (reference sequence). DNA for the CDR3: TGTGCCAGCAGACCAACGGACAGGGGTATCGCCGAGCAGTACTTC. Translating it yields CASRPTDRGIAEQYF.

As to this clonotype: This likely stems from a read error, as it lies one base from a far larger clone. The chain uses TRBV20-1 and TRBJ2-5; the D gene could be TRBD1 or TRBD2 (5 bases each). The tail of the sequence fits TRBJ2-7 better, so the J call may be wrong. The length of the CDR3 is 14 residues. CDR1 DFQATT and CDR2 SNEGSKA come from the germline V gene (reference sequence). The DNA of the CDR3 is TGCAGTGCTCCGGGGCAGGGCCTCTCCTACGAGCAGTACTTC. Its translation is CSAPGQGLSYEQYF.

Written as DNA, the CDR3 is TGTGCCAGTAGTCCCGGGACAGGGTACTACGAGCAGTACTTC. It codes for CASSPGTGYYEQYF. The J gene is TRBJ2-7, the V gene TRBV19; 9 nucleotides align to TRBD1. Germline V gives CDR1 LNHDA, CDR2 SQIVND (reference sequence). The CDR3 totals 14 residues. V trimming: 5 bases; J trimming: 3 bases; junction bases outside the gene matches: 5.

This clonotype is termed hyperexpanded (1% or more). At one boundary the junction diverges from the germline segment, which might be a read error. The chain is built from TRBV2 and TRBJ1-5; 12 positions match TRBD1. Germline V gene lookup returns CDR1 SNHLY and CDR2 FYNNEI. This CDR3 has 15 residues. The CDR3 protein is CASREGTGGFQPQHF. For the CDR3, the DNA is TGTGCCAGCAGGGAAGGGACAGGGGGCTTTCAGCCCCAGCATTTT.

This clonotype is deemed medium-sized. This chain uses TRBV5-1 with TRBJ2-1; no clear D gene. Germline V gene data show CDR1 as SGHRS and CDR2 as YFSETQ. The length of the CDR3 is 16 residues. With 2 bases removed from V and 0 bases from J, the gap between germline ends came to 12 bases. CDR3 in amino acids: CASSFTTGPSYNEQFF. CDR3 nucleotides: TGCGCCAGCAGCTTTACCACGGGTCCCTCCTACAATGAGCAGTTCTTC.

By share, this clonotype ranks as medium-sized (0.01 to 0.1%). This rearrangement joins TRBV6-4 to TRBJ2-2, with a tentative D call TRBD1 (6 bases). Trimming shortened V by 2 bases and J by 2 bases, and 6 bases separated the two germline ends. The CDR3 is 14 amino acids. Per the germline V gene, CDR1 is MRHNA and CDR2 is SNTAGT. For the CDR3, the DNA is TGTGCCAGCAGTGACGGGACAAACACCGGGGAGCTGTTTTTT. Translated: CASSDGTNTGELFF.

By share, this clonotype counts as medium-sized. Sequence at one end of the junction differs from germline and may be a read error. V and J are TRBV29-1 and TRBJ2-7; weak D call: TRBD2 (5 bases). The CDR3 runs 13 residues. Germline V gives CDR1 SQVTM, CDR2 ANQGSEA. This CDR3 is CSVEGPGNYEQYF. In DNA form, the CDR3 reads TGCAGTGTTGAAGGGCCGGGGAACTACGAGCAGTACTTC.

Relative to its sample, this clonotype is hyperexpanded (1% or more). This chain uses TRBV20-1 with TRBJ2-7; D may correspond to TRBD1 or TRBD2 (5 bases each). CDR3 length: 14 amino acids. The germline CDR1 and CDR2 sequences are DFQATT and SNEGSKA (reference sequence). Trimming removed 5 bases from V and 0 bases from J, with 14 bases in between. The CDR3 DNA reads TGCAGTGCTCCGGGGCAGGGCTTCTCCTACGAGCAGTACTTC. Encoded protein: CSAPGQGFSYEQYF.

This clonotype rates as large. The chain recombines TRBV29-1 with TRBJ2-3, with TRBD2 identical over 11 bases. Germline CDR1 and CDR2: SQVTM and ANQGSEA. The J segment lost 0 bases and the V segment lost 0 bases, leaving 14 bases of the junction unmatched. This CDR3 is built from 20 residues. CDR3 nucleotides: TGCAGCGTTGAAGATATCGTGCTAGCGGGAGGCCTCGGGAGCACAGATACGCAGTATTTT. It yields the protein CSVEDIVLAGGLGSTDTQYF.

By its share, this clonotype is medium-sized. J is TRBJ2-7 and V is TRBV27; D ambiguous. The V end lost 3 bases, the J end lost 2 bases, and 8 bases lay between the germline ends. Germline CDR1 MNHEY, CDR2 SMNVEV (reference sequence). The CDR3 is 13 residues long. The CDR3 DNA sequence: TGTGCCAGCAGTTTTACGGTAGCCTACGAGCAGTACTTC. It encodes CASSFTVAYEQYF.

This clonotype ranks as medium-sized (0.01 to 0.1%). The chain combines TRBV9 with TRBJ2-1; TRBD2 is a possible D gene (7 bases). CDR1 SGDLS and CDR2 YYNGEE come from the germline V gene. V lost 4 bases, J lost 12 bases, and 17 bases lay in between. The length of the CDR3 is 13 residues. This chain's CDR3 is CASSPRGGGGQFF. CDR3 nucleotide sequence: TGTGCCAGCAGCCCTCGGGGCGGGGGCGGGCAGTTCTTC. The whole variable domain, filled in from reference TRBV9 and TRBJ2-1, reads DSGVTQTPKHLITATGQRVTLRCSPRSGDLSVYWYQQSLDQGLQFLIQYYNGEERAKGNILERFSAQQFPDLHSELNLSSLELGDSALYFCASSPRGGGGQFFGPGTRLTVL.

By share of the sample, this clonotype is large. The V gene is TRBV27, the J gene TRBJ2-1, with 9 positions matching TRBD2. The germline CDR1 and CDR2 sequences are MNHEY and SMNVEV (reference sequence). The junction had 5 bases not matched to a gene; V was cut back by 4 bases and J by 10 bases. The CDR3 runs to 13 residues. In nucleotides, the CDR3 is TGTGCCAGCAGTTGGACTAGCGCGGGAGAGCAGTTCTTC. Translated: CASSWTSAGEQFF.

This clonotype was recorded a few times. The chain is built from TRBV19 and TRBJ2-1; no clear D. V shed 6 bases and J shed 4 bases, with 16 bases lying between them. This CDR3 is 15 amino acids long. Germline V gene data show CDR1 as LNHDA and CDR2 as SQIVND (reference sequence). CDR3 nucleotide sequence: TGTGCCAGTAGAAAGGCGTCGCTGGGGTACAATGAGCAGTTCTTC. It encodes CASRKASLGYNEQFF.

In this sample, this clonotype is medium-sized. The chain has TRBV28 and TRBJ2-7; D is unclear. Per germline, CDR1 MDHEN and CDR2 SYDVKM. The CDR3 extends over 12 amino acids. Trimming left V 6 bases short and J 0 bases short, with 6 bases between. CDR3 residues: CASSHSSYEQYF. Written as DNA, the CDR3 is TGTGCCAGCAGCCATAGCTCCTACGAGCAGTACTTC.

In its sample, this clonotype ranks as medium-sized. The DNA for the CDR3 is TGCAGTGCTAGAGATCCGGCTAGCGGAGACACCGGGGAGCTGTTTTTT. Translated: CSARDPASGDTGELFF. V usage is TRBV20-1 and J usage is TRBJ2-2; 7 bases map to TRBD2. Germline V gives CDR1 DFQATT, CDR2 SNEGSKA (reference sequence). CDR3 length equals 16 residues. The junction had 7 bases not matched to a gene; V was cut back by 0 bases and J by 3 bases.

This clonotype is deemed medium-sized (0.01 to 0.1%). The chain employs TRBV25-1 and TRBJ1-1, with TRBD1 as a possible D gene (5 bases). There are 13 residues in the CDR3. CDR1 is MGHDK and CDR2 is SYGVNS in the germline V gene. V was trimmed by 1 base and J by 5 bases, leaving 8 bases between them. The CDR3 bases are TGTGCCAGCAGTGAATTGGGGGGGACTGAAGCTTTCTTT. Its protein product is CASSELGGTEAFF.

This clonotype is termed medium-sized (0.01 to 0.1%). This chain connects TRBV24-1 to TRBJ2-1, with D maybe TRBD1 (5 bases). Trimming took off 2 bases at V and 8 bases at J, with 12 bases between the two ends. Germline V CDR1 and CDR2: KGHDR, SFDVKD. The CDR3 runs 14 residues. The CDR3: CATSDWQGDYEQFF. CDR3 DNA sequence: TGTGCCACCAGTGATTGGCAGGGCGATTATGAGCAGTTCTTC.

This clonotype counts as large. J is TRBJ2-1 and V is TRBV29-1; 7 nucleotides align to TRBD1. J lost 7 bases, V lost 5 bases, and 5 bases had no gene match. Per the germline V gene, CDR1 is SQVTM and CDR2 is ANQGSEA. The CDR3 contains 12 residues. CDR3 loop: CSVTGVVNEQFF. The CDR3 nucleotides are TGCAGCGTTACAGGGGTTGTGAATGAGCAGTTCTTC.

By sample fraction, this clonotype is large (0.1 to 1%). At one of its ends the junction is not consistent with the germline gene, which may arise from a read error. CDR3 sequence: CASSPTPKPDRITLDF. Here the CDR3 DNA reads TGTGCCAGCAGCCCTACCCCCAAACCTGACAGGATTACTTTGGACTTC. The chain couples TRBV28 to TRBJ2-7; D might be TRBD1 (6 bases). The CDR3 has 16 residues. Looked up from germline, CDR1 is MDHEN and CDR2 is SYDVKM. Full variable domain (rest looked up from reference TRBV28 and TRBJ2-7): DVKVTQSSRYLVKRTGEKVFLECVQDMDHENMFWYRQDPGLGLRLIYFSYDVKMKEKGDIPEGYSVSREKKERFSLILESASTNQTSMYLCASSPTPKPDRITLDFGPGTRLTVT.

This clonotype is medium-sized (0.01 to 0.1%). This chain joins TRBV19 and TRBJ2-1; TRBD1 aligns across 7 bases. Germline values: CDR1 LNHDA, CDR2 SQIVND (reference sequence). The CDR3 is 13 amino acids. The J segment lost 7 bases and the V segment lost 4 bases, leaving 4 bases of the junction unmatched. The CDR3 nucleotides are TGTGCCAGTAGTAAGACAGGGTGGAATGAGCAGTTCTTC. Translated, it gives CASSKTGWNEQFF.

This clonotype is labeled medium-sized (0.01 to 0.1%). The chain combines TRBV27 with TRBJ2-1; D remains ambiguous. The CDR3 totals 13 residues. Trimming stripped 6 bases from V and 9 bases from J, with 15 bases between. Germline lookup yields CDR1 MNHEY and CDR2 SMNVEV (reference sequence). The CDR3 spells CASSFTVGGEQFF. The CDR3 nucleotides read TGTGCCAGCAGCTTCACCGTGGGCGGTGAGCAGTTCTTC.

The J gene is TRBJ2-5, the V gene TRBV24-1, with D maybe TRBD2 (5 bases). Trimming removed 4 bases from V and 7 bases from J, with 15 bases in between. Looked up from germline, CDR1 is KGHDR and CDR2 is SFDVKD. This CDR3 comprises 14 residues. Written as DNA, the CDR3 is TGTGCCACCAGTGAAACCGGACTTGGCGGGACCCAGTACTTC. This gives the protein CATSETGLGGTQYF.